The text below deals with one T cell receptor (beta chain). Its target is unknown. The CDR3 contains 15 residues. V shed 5 bases and J 9 bases; nucleotides not matched to a gene: 8. The data originate from a study of molecular identifiers for immune sequencing clone quantification. Overall study: In replicates, the authors split RNA from around 20,000 or 100,000 naive CD8 cells five ways and sequenced four. General study findings and limits: Highly expanded clone sizes could end up underestimated if a barcode were shared by identical TCR molecules.

Based on a CD8+CD4-CCR7+CD45RA+ profile, naive CD8 T cells were sorted. Bulk TCR libraries used previously described methods and listed TCR primers. TCRdb recomputed calls from the PCR reads with MiXCR, one row per CDR3 protein. Altogether under 600,000 distinct CDR3 sequences are present, roughly 25% being singletons, with the ten largest covering approximately 0.76%. The specimen sequenced was naive CD8+ T cells from blood, with Jurkat cell RNA spiked in. Subset noted: FACS-sorted CD8+CD4-CCR7+CD45RA+ naive T cells. The receptor's source is a human donor in good health. Some libraries in this study had Jurkat cell RNA spiked in. The genes are TRBV12-3 or TRBV12-4 and TRBJ2-1, with 12 bases identical to TRBD2. Here the CDR3 reads CASSRRTSGASEQFF. For the CDR3, the DNA is TGTGCCAGCAGTCGCCGGACTAGCGGGGCGAGTGAGCAGTTCTTC.